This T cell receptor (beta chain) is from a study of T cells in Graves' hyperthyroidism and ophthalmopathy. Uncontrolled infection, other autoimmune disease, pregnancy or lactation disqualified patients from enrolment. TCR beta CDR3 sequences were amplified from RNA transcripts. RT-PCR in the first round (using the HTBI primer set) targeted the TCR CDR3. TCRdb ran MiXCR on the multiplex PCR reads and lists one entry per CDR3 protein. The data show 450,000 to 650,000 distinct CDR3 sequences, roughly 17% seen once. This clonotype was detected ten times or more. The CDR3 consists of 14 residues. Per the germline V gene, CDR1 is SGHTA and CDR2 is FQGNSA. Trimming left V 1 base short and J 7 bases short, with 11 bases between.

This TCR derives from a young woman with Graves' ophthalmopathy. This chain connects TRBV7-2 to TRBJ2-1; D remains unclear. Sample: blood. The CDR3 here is CASSLEVGKNEQFF. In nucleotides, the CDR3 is TGTGCCAGCAGCTTAGAGGTGGGGAAAAATGAGCAGTTCTTC.